This T cell receptor beta chain was documented in a study of T-cell reconstitution after alpha-beta-depleted transplantation in children. For TCRbeta, the library was prepared with unique molecular identifiers. TCRdb reprocessed the PCR reads with MiXCR, giving one entry per CDR3 protein. The profile shows about 870,000 distinct CDR3 sequences, roughly 16% of them singletons. Study observations and caveats: It was newly produced T cells that mostly accounted for T-cell counts and diversity one year after transplant. Reported findings indicate that, about two months after transplant, alpha-beta T cells came from several hundred expanded clones, which were derived from non-depleted graft cells.

Trimming pared 8 bases from V and 9 bases from J, leaving 23 bases between. The CDR3 runs to 15 residues. This clonotype has only a few counts. The antigen is undetermined. The chain couples TRBV12-3 or TRBV12-4 to TRBJ1-5; the D is unclear. The material sequenced was PBMCs, mostly from graft donor cells, taken 360 days after TCRalphabeta/CD19-depleted stem cell transplant. The sequence was collected from a male patient aged 10-17 years who had a stem cell transplant for acute lymphoblastic leukemia, so the T cells may come from the graft donor. Written as DNA, the CDR3 is TGTGCCAGCTCTCCGGGCGAGGTTCTGCCCTCGCCCCAGCATTTT. Its translation: CASSPGEVLPSPQHF.